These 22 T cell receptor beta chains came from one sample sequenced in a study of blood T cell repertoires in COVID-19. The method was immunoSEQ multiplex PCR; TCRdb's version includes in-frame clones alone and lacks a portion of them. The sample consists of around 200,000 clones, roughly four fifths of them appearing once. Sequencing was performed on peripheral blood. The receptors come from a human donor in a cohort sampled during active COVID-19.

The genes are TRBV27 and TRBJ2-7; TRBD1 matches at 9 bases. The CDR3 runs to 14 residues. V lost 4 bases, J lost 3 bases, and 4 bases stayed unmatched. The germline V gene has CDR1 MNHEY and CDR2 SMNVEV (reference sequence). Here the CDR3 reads CASSSPGQGYEQYF. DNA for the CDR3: TGTGCCAGCAGTTCGCCGGGACAGGGCTACGAGCAGTACTTC.

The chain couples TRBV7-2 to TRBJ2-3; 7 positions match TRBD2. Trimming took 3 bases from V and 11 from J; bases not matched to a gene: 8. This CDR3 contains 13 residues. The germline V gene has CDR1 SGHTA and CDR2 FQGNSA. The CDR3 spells CASSLVAGPVQYF. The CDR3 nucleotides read TGTGCCAGCAGCTTGGTAGCGGGCCCTGTGCAGTATTTT.

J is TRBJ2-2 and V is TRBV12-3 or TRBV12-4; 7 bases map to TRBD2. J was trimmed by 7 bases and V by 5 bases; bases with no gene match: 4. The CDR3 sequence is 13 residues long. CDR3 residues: CASSLTSDGELFF. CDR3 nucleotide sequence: TGTGCCAGCAGTCTAACTAGCGACGGGGAGCTGTTTTTT.

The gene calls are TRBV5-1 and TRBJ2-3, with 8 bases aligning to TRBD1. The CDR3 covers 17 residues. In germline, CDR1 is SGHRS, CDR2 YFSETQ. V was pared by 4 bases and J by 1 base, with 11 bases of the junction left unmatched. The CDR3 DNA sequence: TGCGCCAGCAGCGCGTCACAGGGGGTATCGGGCACAGATACGCAGTATTTT. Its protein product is CASSASQGVSGTDTQYF.

CDR3 region: CASSEGDSYEQYF. CDR3 in DNA: TGTGCCAGCAGTGAAGGGGACAGCTACGAGCAGTACTTC. The chain uses TRBV6-1 and TRBJ2-7; TRBD1 aligns across 7 bases. Germline values: CDR1 MNHNS, CDR2 SASEGT. The junction had 0 bases not matched to a gene; V was cut back by 1 base and J by 3 bases. The CDR3 is 13 residues long.

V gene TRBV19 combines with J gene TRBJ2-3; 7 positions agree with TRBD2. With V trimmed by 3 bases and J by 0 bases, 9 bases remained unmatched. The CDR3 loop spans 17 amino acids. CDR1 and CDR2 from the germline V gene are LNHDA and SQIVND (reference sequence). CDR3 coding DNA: TGTGCCAGTAGTATCCAAGGAGCGGGGATAAGCACAGATACGCAGTATTTT. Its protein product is CASSIQGAGISTDTQYF.

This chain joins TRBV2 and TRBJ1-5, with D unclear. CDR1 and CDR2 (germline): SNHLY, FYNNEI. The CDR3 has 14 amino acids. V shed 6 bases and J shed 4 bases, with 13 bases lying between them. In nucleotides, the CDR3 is TGTGCCAGCAGCGGCCGAGGATGGAATCAGCCCCAGCATTTT. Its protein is CASSGRGWNQPQHF.

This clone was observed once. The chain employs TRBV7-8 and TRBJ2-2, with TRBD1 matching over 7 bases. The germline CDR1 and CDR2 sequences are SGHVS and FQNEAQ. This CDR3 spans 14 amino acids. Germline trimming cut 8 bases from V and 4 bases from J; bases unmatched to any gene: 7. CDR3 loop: CASGITGVTGELFF. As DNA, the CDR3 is TGTGCCAGCGGGATAACAGGGGTCACCGGGGAGCTGTTTTTT.

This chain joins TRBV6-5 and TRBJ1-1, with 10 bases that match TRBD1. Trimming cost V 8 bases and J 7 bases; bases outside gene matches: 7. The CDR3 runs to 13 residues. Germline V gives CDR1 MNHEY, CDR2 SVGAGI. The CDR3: CASHADRGFEAFF. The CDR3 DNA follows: TGTGCCAGCCATGCGGACAGGGGGTTTGAAGCTTTCTTT.

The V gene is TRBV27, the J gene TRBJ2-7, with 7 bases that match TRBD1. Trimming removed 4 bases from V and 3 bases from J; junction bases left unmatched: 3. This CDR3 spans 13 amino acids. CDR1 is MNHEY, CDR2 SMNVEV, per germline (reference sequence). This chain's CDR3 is CASSSGGNYEQYF. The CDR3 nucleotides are TGTGCCAGCAGTTCAGGGGGAAACTACGAGCAGTACTTC.

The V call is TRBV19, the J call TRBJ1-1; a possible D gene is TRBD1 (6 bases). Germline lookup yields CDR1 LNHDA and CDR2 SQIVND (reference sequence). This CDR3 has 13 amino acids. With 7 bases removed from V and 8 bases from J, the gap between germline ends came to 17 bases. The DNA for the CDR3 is TGTGCCAGTACTTGGGATGGGGGCGCCGAAGCTTTCTTT. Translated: CASTWDGGAEAFF.

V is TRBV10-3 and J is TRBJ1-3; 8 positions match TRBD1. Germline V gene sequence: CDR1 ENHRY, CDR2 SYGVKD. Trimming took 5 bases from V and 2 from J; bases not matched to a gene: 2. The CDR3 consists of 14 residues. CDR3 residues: CAISQGAAGNTIYF. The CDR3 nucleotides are TGTGCCATCAGTCAGGGGGCCGCTGGAAACACCATATATTTT.

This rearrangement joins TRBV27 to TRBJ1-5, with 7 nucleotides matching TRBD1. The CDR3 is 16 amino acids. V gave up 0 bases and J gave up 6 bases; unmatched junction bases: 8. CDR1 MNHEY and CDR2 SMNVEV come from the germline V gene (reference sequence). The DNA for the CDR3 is TGTGCCAGCAGTTTATCGACAGGGAGAAGTGGTCAGCCCCAGCATTTT. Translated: CASSLSTGRSGQPQHF.

This chain's CDR3 is CASSVAERMNTEAFF. DNA for the CDR3: TGCGCCAGCTCGGTCGCCGAGAGAATGAACACTGAAGCTTTCTTT. J is TRBJ1-1 and V is TRBV10-2; D gene uncertain. Deletions cut 8 bases from V and 0 bases from J, with 16 bases between. From germline, CDR1 is WSHSY and CDR2 SAAADI. The CDR3 spans 15 residues.

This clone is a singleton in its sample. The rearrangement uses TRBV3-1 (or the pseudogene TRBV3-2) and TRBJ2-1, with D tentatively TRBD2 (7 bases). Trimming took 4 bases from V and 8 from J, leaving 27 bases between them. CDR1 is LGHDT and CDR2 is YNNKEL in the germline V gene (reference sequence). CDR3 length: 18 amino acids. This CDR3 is CASSRTDGGPRGGDEQFF. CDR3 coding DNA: TGTGCCAGCAGCCGCACGGATGGTGGCCCTAGGGGGGGGGATGAGCAGTTCTTC.

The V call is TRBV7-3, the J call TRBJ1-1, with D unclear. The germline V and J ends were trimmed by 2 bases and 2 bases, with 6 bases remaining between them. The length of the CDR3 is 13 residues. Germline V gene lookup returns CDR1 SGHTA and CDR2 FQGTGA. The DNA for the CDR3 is TGTGCCAGCAGCTTAGACAAAAACACTGAAGCTTTCTTT. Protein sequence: CASSLDKNTEAFF.

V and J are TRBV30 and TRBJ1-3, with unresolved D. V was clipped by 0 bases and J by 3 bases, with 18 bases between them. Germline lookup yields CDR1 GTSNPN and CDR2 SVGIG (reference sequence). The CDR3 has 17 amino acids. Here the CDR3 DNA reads TGTGCCTGGAGTGTTATATCCGGGAGGCGGTTTGGAAACACCATATATTTT. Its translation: CAWSVISGRRFGNTIYF.

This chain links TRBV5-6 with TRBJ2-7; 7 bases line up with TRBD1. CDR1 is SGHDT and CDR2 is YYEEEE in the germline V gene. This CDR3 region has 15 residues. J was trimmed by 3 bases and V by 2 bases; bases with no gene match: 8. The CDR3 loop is CASSFPRDSHYEQYF. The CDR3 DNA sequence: TGTGCCAGCAGCTTTCCTCGGGACAGTCACTACGAGCAGTACTTC.

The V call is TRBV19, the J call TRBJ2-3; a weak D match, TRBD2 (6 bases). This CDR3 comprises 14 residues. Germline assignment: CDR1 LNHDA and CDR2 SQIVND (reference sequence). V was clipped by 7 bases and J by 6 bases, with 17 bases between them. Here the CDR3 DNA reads TGTGCCAGTACCCACTGGGGAGGCGCTGATACGCAGTATTTT. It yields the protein CASTHWGGADTQYF.

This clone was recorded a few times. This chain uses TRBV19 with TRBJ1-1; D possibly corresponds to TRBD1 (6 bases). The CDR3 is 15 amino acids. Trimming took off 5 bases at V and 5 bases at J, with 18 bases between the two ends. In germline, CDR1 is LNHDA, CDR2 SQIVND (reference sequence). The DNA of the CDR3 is TGTGCCAGTAGTCGGAATACAGGGATTAGGACTGAAGCTTTCTTT. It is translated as CASSRNTGIRTEAFF.

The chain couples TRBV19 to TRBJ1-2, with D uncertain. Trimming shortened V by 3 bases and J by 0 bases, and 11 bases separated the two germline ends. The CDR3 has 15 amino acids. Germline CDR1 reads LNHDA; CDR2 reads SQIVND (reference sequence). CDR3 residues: CASSIPEGANYGYTF. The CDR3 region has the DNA TGTGCCAGTAGTATCCCCGAGGGAGCTAACTATGGCTACACCTTC.

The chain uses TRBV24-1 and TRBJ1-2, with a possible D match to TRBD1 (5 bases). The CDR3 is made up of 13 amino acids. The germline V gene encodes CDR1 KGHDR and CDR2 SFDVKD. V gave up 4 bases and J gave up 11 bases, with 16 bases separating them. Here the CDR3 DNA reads TGTGCCACCAGTGAAACGACAGAGAGAGGATACACCTTC. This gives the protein CATSETTERGYTF.